Below are 5 T cell receptor beta chains sequenced from a single sample in a study of shared clonotypes between healthy human individuals. Here immunoSEQ multiplex PCR was the method, and the copy in TCRdb shows in-frame clones only, minus some. The data contain over 2 million clones, about 95% of them singletons. The material sequenced was naive CD4+ T cells sorted from blood. Subset given: CD45RA+ positively selected. These TCRs come from a man younger than 30 in good health.

This chain uses TRBV5-1 with TRBJ2-2, with D unresolved. V lost 7 bases and J lost 6, with 16 bases in between. This CDR3 is 14 amino acids long. Germline V gene data show CDR1 as SGHRS and CDR2 as YFSETQ. DNA of the CDR3: TGCGCCAGCTCTCCGGGTGAGCGAGCCGGGGAGCTGTTTTTT. Translating it yields CASSPGERAGELFF.

This sequence joins TRBV29-1 and TRBJ2-3; 13 bases are shared with TRBD2. Germline V gives CDR1 SQVTM, CDR2 ANQGSEA. Germline trimming cut 6 bases from V and 4 bases from J; bases unmatched to any gene: 10. The CDR3 is made up of 16 amino acids. CDR3 coding DNA: TGCAGCGTCGCTCTGGCCGGACTAGCGGGGGCAGATACGCAGTATTTT. Its translation: CSVALAGLAGADTQYF.

The chain employs TRBV11-2 and TRBJ2-5; D unclear. The ends were cut back, 5 bases at V and 4 bases at J, with 8 bases in the middle. Germline V CDR1 and CDR2: SGHAT, FQNNGV. The CDR3 loop spans 12 amino acids. CDR3 DNA: TGTGCCAGCAGCCGAACCCCAGAGACCCAGTACTTC. This sequence encodes CASSRTPETQYF.

This rearrangement joins TRBV6-6 to TRBJ2-3; 8 positions agree with TRBD2. V lost 2 bases, J lost 0 bases, and 4 bases stayed unmatched. The CDR3 consists of 16 residues. Per germline, CDR1 MNHNY and CDR2 SVGAGI (reference sequence). The CDR3 reads CASSYRASGSTDTQYF. The CDR3 nucleotides read TGTGCCAGCAGTTACCGGGCTAGCGGGAGCACAGATACGCAGTATTTT.

The chain joins TRBV10-3 to TRBJ1-2; TRBD1 is a possible D gene (6 bases). Germline CDR1 is ENHRY and CDR2 is SYGVKD. The CDR3 is 14 residues long. Trimming cost V 5 bases and J 0 bases, with 10 bases left between them. The CDR3 is CAISTGYSNYGYTF. DNA of the CDR3: TGTGCCATCAGTACAGGGTACTCTAACTATGGCTACACCTTC.